Shown below are 23 T cell receptor beta chains from a single sample sequenced in a study of OX40 agonist ivuxolimab in advanced cancers. Repertoires were generated with immunoSEQ multiplex PCR, while TCRdb's copy carries only in-frame clones and drops some. The table shows 75,000 to 80,000 clones, with over 75% occurring only once. This material consisted of CD4+ or CD8+ T cells sorted from blood, taken in a trial of the OX40 agonist ivuxolimab. The receptors here all came from an adult with an advanced solid tumor such as melanoma, head and neck, liver or kidney cancer.

V is TRBV19 and J is TRBJ1-5; 10 bases are a match to TRBD1. This CDR3 has 17 residues. Germline V gene data show CDR1 as LNHDA and CDR2 as SQIVND (reference sequence). V shed 1 base and J 1 base; nucleotides not matched to a gene: 4. As DNA, the CDR3 is TGTGCCAGTAGTATAGGCGGACAGGGGGTGAGCAATCAGCCCCAGCATTTT. This sequence encodes CASSIGGQGVSNQPQHF.

This chain uses TRBV18 with TRBJ2-7, with TRBD1 matching 12 bases. The germline CDR1 and CDR2 sequences are KGHSH and LQKENI. Germline trimming cut 5 bases from V and 6 bases from J; bases unmatched to any gene: 11. The CDR3 covers 16 residues. For the CDR3, the DNA is TGTGCCAGCTCAGAAAGAGAGGGACAGGGGGCGAGCGAGCAGTACTTC. It encodes CASSEREGQGASEQYF.

The CDR3, as DNA: TGTGCCAGCAGCTTTAGCGGGGGACACAATGAGCAGTTCTTC. Protein sequence: CASSFSGGHNEQFF. J is TRBJ2-1 and V is TRBV7-6; 9 bases match TRBD2. Trimming at V came to 3 bases and at J to 5 bases, leaving 2 bases not matched to a gene. The CDR3 runs to 14 residues. From germline, CDR1 is SGHVS and CDR2 FNYEAQ. The variable domain in full, completed from reference TRBV7-6 and TRBJ2-1, reads GAGVSQSPRYKVTKRGQDVALRCDPISGHVSLYWYRQALGQGPEFLTYFNYEAQQDKSGLPNDRFSAERPEGSISTLTIQRTEQRDSAMYRCASSFSGGHNEQFFGPGTRLTVL.

J is TRBJ1-1 and V is TRBV5-1; D not certain. This CDR3 is 15 amino acids long. Germline CDR1 SGHRS, CDR2 YFSETQ. The V and J ends lost 2 bases and 5 bases respectively, with 16 bases between them. The CDR3 nucleotides are TGCGCCAGCAGCTTAATGTCCGCGGAGGAAACTGAAGCTTTCTTT. Amino acids: CASSLMSAEETEAFF.

The V and J genes are TRBV7-2 and TRBJ2-1; D unresolved. Trimming pared 2 bases from V and 7 bases from J, leaving 12 bases between. Germline assignment: CDR1 SGHTA and CDR2 FQGNSA. This CDR3 region has 14 residues. The CDR3 loop is CASSLNSGPNEQFF. Written as DNA, the CDR3 is TGTGCCAGCAGCTTAAATTCCGGGCCTAATGAGCAGTTCTTC.

J is TRBJ1-1 and V is TRBV30; TRBD1 is a possible D gene (5 bases). V was trimmed by 1 base and J by 4 bases, leaving 7 bases between them. This CDR3 comprises 12 residues. The V gene's germline CDR1 is GTSNPN and CDR2 SVGIG (reference sequence). The CDR3 DNA reads TGTGCCTGGAGTGGAGGGACCACTGAAGCTTTCTTT. Translated, it gives CAWSGGTTEAFF.

The chain carries TRBV7-9 and TRBJ1-1; D is perhaps TRBD1 (5 bases). Germline CDR1 and CDR2: SEHNR and FQNEAQ (reference sequence). The germline V and J ends were trimmed by 3 bases and 7 bases, with 12 bases remaining between them. This CDR3 is built from 13 residues. For the CDR3, the DNA is TGTGCCAGCAGCTTGGGCAGGGTTAGTGAAGCTTTCTTT. This encodes CASSLGRVSEAFF.

V is TRBV14 and J is TRBJ2-1, with 8 bases identical to TRBD1. The J segment lost 7 bases and the V segment lost 4 bases, leaving 9 bases of the junction unmatched. The CDR3 contains 15 residues. Germline V lookup: CDR1 SGHDN, CDR2 FVKESK. The CDR3 spells CASSLNRGFGNEQFF. CDR3 DNA: TGTGCCAGCAGCCTAAACAGGGGGTTTGGGAATGAGCAGTTCTTC.

V is TRBV6-5 and J is TRBJ2-7; 8 bases match TRBD1. CDR1 is MNHEY and CDR2 is SVGAGI in the germline V gene. Losses at the gene ends were 6 bases for V and 6 bases for J; bases not matched to a gene: 13. This CDR3 comprises 15 residues. In nucleotides, the CDR3 is TGTGCCAGCAGCAACCCTCGGACAGGGACCCGCGAGCAGTACTTC. It translates to CASSNPRTGTREQYF.

The CDR3 spells CASSQELRVEGEKLFF. In DNA, the CDR3 is TGTGCCAGCAGCCAAGAGTTAAGGGTTGAAGGGGAAAAACTGTTTTTT. This rearrangement joins TRBV14 to TRBJ1-4; D is undetermined. CDR3 length: 16 residues. Germline loops: CDR1 SGHDN, CDR2 FVKESK. The germline V and J ends were trimmed by 0 bases and 8 bases, with 16 bases remaining between them.

The genes are TRBV7-2 and TRBJ2-7, with 10 bases lining up with TRBD2. Germline CDR1 reads SGHTA; CDR2 reads FQGNSA. The CDR3 runs to 15 residues. After removal of 5 bases from V and 7 bases from J, the junction contained 11 bases not matched to a gene. Here the CDR3 DNA reads TGTGCCAGCAGCGCTAGCGGGAGCGGGTGGGGGGAGCAGTACTTC. As protein: CASSASGSGWGEQYF. The full variable domain, with the rest looked up from reference TRBV7-2 and TRBJ2-7, is GAGVSQSPSNKVTEKGKDVELRCDPISGHTALYWYRQSLGQGLEFLIYFQGNSAPDKSGLPSDRFSAERTGGSVSTLTIQRTQQEDSAVYLCASSASGSGWGEQYFGPGTRLTVT.

V and J are TRBV4-3 and TRBJ2-7, with 8 bases fitting TRBD2. This CDR3 is 16 amino acids long. Germline-derived CDR1 and CDR2 are LGHNA and YSLEER. After removal of 4 bases from V and 2 bases from J, the junction contained 10 bases not matched to a gene. CDR3 sequence: CASSPLAGQRPYEQYF. CDR3 nucleotides: TGCGCCAGCAGCCCTTTAGCGGGGCAGCGGCCCTACGAGCAGTACTTC.

This chain links TRBV11-2 with TRBJ2-2; a weak D match, TRBD2 (5 bases). The CDR3 spans 15 residues. Trimming pared 2 bases from V and 6 bases from J, leaving 13 bases between. Germline V CDR1 and CDR2: SGHAT, FQNNGV. CDR3 sequence reads: CASSLLRGSAGELFF. The DNA for the CDR3 is TGTGCCAGCAGCTTATTGCGTGGGAGCGCCGGGGAGCTGTTTTTT.

The chain links TRBV29-1 to TRBJ2-7; TRBD1 matches at 7 bases. This CDR3 contains 13 residues. Unmatched junction bases numbered 3, after V lost 3 bases and J lost 1 base. Germline lookup yields CDR1 SQVTM and CDR2 ANQGSEA. The CDR3 spells CSVEATGSYEQYF. The CDR3, as DNA: TGCAGCGTTGAGGCGACAGGGTCCTACGAGCAGTACTTC.

CDR3 sequence reads: CASSPFQGQDSEQYF. The CDR3 DNA reads TGCGCCAGCAGCCCTTTCCAAGGACAGGACTCAGAGCAGTACTTC. J is TRBJ2-7 and V is TRBV5-1, with 7 bases aligning to TRBD1. There are 15 residues in the CDR3. Germline CDR1 reads SGHRS; CDR2 reads YFSETQ. With 4 bases clipped from V and 7 bases from J, the junction kept 14 bases outside the gene matches.

The V call is TRBV18, the J call TRBJ1-3; D remains ambiguous. This CDR3 is built from 13 residues. V lost 2 bases and J lost 0, with 2 bases in between. Germline values: CDR1 KGHSH, CDR2 LQKENI. The CDR3: CASSPFSGNTIYF. The CDR3 DNA follows: TGTGCCAGCTCACCATTCTCTGGAAACACCATATATTTT.

This clone was detected only once. The chain couples TRBV6-5 to TRBJ1-1; no firm D call. Looked up from germline, CDR1 is MNHEY and CDR2 is SVGAGI. Trimming removed 5 bases at V and 0 bases at J, with 10 bases between. The CDR3 has 14 residues. The CDR3 DNA follows: TGTGCCAGCAGTCCCCTCGTTTTGAACACTGAAGCTTTCTTT. This encodes CASSPLVLNTEAFF.

The sample holds a few counts of this clone. This chain uses TRBV9 with TRBJ2-3, with TRBD2 identical over 10 bases. Germline CDR1 SGDLS, CDR2 YYNGEE. V trimming: 4 bases; J trimming: 1 base; junction bases outside the gene matches: 3. The CDR3 runs to 15 residues. Here the CDR3 reads CASSYSGRRTDTQYF. In DNA form, the CDR3 reads TGTGCCAGCAGCTATAGCGGGAGGCGCACAGATACGCAGTATTTT.

V is TRBV4-2 and J is TRBJ1-5, with 9 bases aligning to TRBD1. Germline V lookup: CDR1 LGHNA, CDR2 YNFKEQ. The CDR3 runs 15 residues. The junction had 4 bases not matched to a gene; V was cut back by 0 bases and J by 7 bases. The CDR3 reads CASSQDGQGKQPQHF. CDR3 sequence (DNA): TGTGCCAGCAGCCAAGACGGACAGGGGAAGCAGCCCCAGCATTTT.

The genes are TRBV5-1 and TRBJ1-2, with TRBD1 identical over 12 bases. Germline V CDR1 and CDR2: SGHRS, YFSETQ. V dropped 4 bases and J dropped 3; count of bases not matched to a gene: 7. The CDR3 loop spans 16 amino acids. CDR3 DNA: TGCGCCAGCAGCGCCGGGACAGGGGGCTCGCACTATGGCTACACCTTC. It is translated as CASSAGTGGSHYGYTF.

The chain links TRBV29-1 to TRBJ2-2, with 8 nucleotides matching TRBD2. V lost 0 bases and J lost 4; bases outside the gene matches: 13. CDR1 SQVTM and CDR2 ANQGSEA come from the germline V gene. This CDR3 has 18 residues. Written as DNA, the CDR3 is TGCAGCGTTGAAGATCCCATAGACGGGAGGGCGGGCACCGGGGAGCTGTTTTTT. Residues: CSVEDPIDGRAGTGELFF.

J is TRBJ2-1 and V is TRBV27; 11 bases are shared with TRBD1. Per the germline V gene, CDR1 is MNHEY and CDR2 is SMNVEV (reference sequence). This CDR3 spans 16 amino acids. V trimming: 3 bases; J trimming: 6 bases; junction bases outside the gene matches: 7. The CDR3 nucleotides are TGTGCCAGCAGTTTCCCCGGGACAGGGGGGGGCAATGAGCAGTTCTTC. Its protein product is CASSFPGTGGGNEQFF.

Here the CDR3 reads CASSPRAGLALAKNIQYF. As DNA, the CDR3 is TGTGCCAGCTCACCGCGGGCCGGACTAGCCCTAGCCAAAAACATTCAGTACTTC. The gene calls are TRBV18 and TRBJ2-4; 8 bases are a match to TRBD2. The CDR3 totals 18 residues. The ends lost 3 bases at V and 0 bases at J; junction bases unmatched: 10. Germline CDR1 reads KGHSH; CDR2 reads LQKENI.